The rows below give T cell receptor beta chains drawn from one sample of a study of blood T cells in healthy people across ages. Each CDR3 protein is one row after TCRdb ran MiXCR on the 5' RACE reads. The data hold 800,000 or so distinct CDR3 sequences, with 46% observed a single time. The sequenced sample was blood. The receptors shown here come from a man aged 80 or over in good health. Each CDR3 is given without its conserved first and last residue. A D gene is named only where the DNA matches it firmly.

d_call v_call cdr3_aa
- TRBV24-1 ATSDPGEINEQF
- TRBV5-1 ASSLRAGGAYNEQF
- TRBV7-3 ASSLRAGPEQY
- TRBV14 ASSHVQMRLSYEQY
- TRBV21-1 ASSKARASYNEQF
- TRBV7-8 ASSYTGPNSPLH
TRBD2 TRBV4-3 ASSHGAGVDYNEQF
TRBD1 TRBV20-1 SARRRDRVGSYNEQF
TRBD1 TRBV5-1 ASSSLGTGDTEAF
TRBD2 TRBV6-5 ASTLGGESYERY
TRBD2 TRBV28 ASNGGGSGANVLT
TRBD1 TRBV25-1 ASSEGTENSPLH
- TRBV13 ASSLQEAGPNEQF
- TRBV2 ASSGARGYEQY
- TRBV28 ASSLSLGGGTTDTQY
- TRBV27 ASSFGHRQAGGEKLF
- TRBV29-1 SVVVGATEQY
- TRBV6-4 ASSDSEGEDEQF
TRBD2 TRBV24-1 ATSVAGRTDGSTQY
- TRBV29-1 SVGNGENSYEQY
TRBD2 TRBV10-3 ATVGTSEQETQY
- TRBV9 ASSPRSSQAEGYNEQF
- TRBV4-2 ASSQGTPWAMNTEAF
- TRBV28 ASTNQETQY
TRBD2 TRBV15 ATSRVTSGYQETQY
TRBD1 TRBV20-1 SAEGQGTNEQY
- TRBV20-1 SAHLPGQPTEQY
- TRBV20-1 SARSHYSNEQF
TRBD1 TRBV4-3 ASSQPTGDGLH
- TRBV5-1 ASSRAGTSSYEQY
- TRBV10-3 AIRAQGPSSGANVLT
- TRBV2 ASSDRVQPQH
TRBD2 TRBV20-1 SVPSGINNEQF
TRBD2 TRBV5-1 ASSLGLAGRNEQY
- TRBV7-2 ASSLQGLSMRNEQF
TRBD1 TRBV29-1 SVDLGTGYEAF
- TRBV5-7 ASSLEGVTGELHEQY
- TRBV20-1 SARDPASSTDTQY
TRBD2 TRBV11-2 ASSKGLAGLTSYNEQF
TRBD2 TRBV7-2 ASSFSGISSYEQY
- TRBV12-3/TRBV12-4 ASRLNRDEQY
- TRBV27 ASSLSGSAGVGYEQY
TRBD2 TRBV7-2 ASSLVASGISYNEQF
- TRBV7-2 ASNKGGEYYEQY
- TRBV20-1 SARGQAEQPQH
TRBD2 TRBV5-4 ASTRGKREGPHEQF
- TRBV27 ASRVLGSSYNEQF
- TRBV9 ASSVGGGSSEETQY
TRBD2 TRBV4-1 ASSQGLAGPPYNEQF
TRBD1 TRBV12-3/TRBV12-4 ASRGQGAGYEQY
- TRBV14 ASSQDGAFGYT
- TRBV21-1 ASSKDRDRYEQY
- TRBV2 ASSISGQGTQY
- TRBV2 ASRGVSYNEQF
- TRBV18 ASSPPTRVEDQY
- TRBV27 ASSSALQGIHEQY
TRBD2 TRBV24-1 ATKAGENTGELF
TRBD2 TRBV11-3 ASSERTSRNYEQY
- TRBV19 ASSTTDYNEQY
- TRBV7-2 ASSTPDFHNEQF